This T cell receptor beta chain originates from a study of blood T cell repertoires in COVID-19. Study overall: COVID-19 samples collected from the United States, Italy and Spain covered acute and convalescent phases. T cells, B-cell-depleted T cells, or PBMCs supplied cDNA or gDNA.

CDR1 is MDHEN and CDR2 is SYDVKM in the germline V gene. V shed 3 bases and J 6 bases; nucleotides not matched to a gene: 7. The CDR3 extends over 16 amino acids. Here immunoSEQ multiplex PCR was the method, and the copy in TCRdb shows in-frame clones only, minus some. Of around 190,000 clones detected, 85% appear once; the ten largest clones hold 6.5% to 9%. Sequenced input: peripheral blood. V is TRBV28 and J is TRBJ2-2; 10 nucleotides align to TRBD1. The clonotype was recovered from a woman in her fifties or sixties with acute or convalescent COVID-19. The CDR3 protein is CASSLAGQGKAGELFF. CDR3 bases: TGTGCCAGCAGTTTGGCGGGACAGGGGAAGGCCGGGGAGCTGTTTTTT.